The 11 T cell receptor beta chains listed next were all sequenced from one sample in a study of T-cell memory formation after mild COVID-19. From the 5' RACE reads, TCRdb called clonotypes with MiXCR, one entry per CDR3 protein. Here the sample spans about 180,000 distinct CDR3 sequences, approximately 18% being singletons. What was sequenced was PBMCs or a T cell subset sorted from them (not recorded which). The source is a man between 18 and 29 years old who had mild COVID-19 (a few samples of this study predate the infection). Cell type and time point are not known.

The genes are TRBV10-3 and TRBJ1-1, with a tentative D call TRBD1 (6 bases). Germline values: CDR1 ENHRY, CDR2 SYGVKD. The length of the CDR3 is 14 residues. Trimming cost V 11 bases and J 5 bases, with 21 bases left between them. The CDR3 nucleotides read TGTGCCTCAGGGGATGTAGGGGCTGGGACTGAAGCTTTCTTT. Translation: CASGDVGAGTEAFF.

There are many counts of this clonotype. This sequence joins TRBV2 and TRBJ2-3; tentative D call: TRBD1 (5 bases). Trimming removed 4 bases at V and 2 bases at J, with 10 bases between. CDR1 and CDR2 from the germline V gene are SNHLY and FYNNEI. The CDR3 has 14 residues. The CDR3 loop reads CASSARTPTDTQYF. DNA of the CDR3: TGTGCCAGCAGTGCCAGGACACCCACAGATACGCAGTATTTT.

CDR3 DNA: TGCAGCGTCCCGATCGCCACAGATACGCAGTATTTT. It yields the protein CSVPIATDTQYF. This chain links TRBV29-1 with TRBJ2-3; D not resolved. This CDR3 has 12 residues. The germline V gene encodes CDR1 SQVTM and CDR2 ANQGSEA. Trimming took off 6 bases at V and 2 bases at J, with 9 bases between the two ends.

This clonotype was found a few times. This chain joins TRBV20-1 and TRBJ2-7; TRBD1 agrees at 9 bases. Per the germline V gene, CDR1 is DFQATT and CDR2 is SNEGSKA (reference sequence). V shed 5 bases, J shed 3 bases, and the junction held 8 bases outside the gene matches. There are 14 residues in the CDR3. The CDR3 loop reads CSAPNRGLFYEQYV. CDR3 in DNA: TGCAGTGCTCCCAACAGGGGGCTTTTCTACGAGCAGTACGTC.

This clonotype was observed many times. The chain carries TRBV7-2 and TRBJ2-3, with D tentatively TRBD1 (6 bases). Per the germline V gene, CDR1 is SGHTA and CDR2 is FQGNSA. Trimming took 0 bases from V and 1 from J, leaving 8 bases between them. CDR3 length: 15 residues. CDR3 region: CASSLAAGGTDTQYF. DNA of the CDR3: TGTGCCAGCAGCTTAGCTGCAGGGGGCACAGATACGCAGTATTTT.

In its sample, this clonotype was seen a few times. This chain uses TRBV4-3 with TRBJ2-5; no reliable D call. The CDR3 totals 15 residues. The ends were cut back, 1 base at V and 0 bases at J, with 9 bases in the middle. Germline assignment: CDR1 LGHNA and CDR2 YSLEER. The CDR3 loop is CASSQGQANQETQYF. CDR3 nucleotides: TGCGCCAGCAGCCAAGGCCAGGCCAACCAAGAGACCCAGTACTTC.

This clonotype was seen a handful of times. The chain recombines TRBV29-1 with TRBJ1-1; TRBD1 might be the D (6 bases). Trimming shortened V by 7 bases and J by 6 bases, and 18 bases separated the two germline ends. Germline lookup yields CDR1 SQVTM and CDR2 ANQGSEA. CDR3 length equals 13 residues. CDR3 nucleotides: TGCAGCGGCCCGGACAGCTTGTGCCCTGAAGCTTTCTTT. It is translated as CSGPDSLCPEAFF.

The chain is built from TRBV7-9 and TRBJ1-2; D gene uncertain. Looked up from germline, CDR1 is SEHNR and CDR2 is FQNEAQ (reference sequence). This CDR3 contains 16 residues. Trimming stripped 6 bases from V and 0 bases from J, with 17 bases between. CDR3 sequence: CASRAEQGRSNYGYTF. The CDR3 region has the DNA TGTGCCAGCAGGGCCGAACAAGGACGATCTAACTATGGCTACACCTTC. The full variable domain, in which reference TRBV7-9 and TRBJ1-2 provide the parts outside the CDR3, is DTGVSQNPRHKITKRGQNVTFRCDPISEHNRLYWYRQTLGQGPEFLTYFQNEAQLEKSRLLSDRFSAERPKGSFSTLEIQRTEQGDSAMYLCASRAEQGRSNYGYTFGSGTRLTVV.

The table lists this clonotype with a few counts. J is TRBJ2-7 and V is TRBV20-1; D may match TRBD1 or TRBD2 (5 bases each). CDR3 length equals 11 residues. Germline CDR1 and CDR2: DFQATT and SNEGSKA (reference sequence). The DNA of the CDR3 is TGCACCGCATGGGGGTCCTACGAGCAGTACGTC. Encoded protein: CTAWGSYEQYV.

This clonotype was observed a handful of times. The chain links TRBV5-6 to TRBJ2-1, with a possible D match to TRBD1 (6 bases). CDR1 SGHDT and CDR2 YYEEEE come from the germline V gene. CDR3 length: 14 amino acids. Trimming shortened V by 4 bases and J by 12 bases, and 20 bases separated the two germline ends. CDR3 bases: TGTGCCAGCAGCCTTCGGACAGCCGTGGATGGGCAGTTCTTC. Its protein is CASSLRTAVDGQFF.

In its sample, this clonotype was seen a few times. The rearrangement joins TRBV29-1 to TRBJ1-1; 7 nucleotides line up with TRBD1. V lost 8 bases, J lost 3 bases, and 6 bases stayed unmatched. This CDR3 is 12 amino acids long. Germline V gives CDR1 SQVTM, CDR2 ANQGSEA. The CDR3 loop is CSTGRGDTEAFF. The DNA of the CDR3 is TGCAGCACTGGCAGGGGGGACACTGAAGCTTTCTTT.